Each of the 16 T cell receptor beta chains below was sequenced from the same sample in a study of cytomegalovirus exposure and HLA in healthy donors. The PCR had 60 Vbeta and 13 Jbeta primers. Sequencing used immunoSEQ multiplex PCR; TCRdb keeps in-frame clones, though not all of them. In the table there are 150,000 to 200,000 clones, about 80% of which are singletons. Sequencing used PBMCs. These receptors came from a woman in her 50s in good health and CMV-seronegative.

The rearrangement uses TRBV6-5 and TRBJ1-1; D is unclear. Trimming took 6 bases from V and 2 from J, leaving 16 bases between them. CDR3 length: 15 amino acids. Per germline, CDR1 MNHEY and CDR2 SVGAGI. The CDR3 DNA reads TGTGCCAGCAGACATCCCGGACGGGATAACACTGAAGCTTTCTTT. Amino acid sequence: CASRHPGRDNTEAFF.

V usage is TRBV7-9 and J usage is TRBJ1-4; perhaps TRBD1 as D (5 bases). The germline gives CDR1 SEHNR, CDR2 FQNEAQ (reference sequence). This CDR3 comprises 15 residues. Trimming stripped 5 bases from V and 0 bases from J, with 10 bases between. The CDR3 sequence: CASSTRVTTNEKLFF. The CDR3 bases are TGTGCCAGCAGCACCAGGGTTACAACTAATGAAAAACTGTTTTTT.

The chain recombines TRBV7-8 with TRBJ1-5; 7 bases are a match to TRBD1. V lost 2 bases to trimming and J lost 0 bases; unmatched junction nucleotides: 4. The CDR3 consists of 16 residues. The germline V gene encodes CDR1 SGHVS and CDR2 FQNEAQ. CDR3 bases: TGTGCCAGCAGCTTAAGGACAGGATATAGCAATCAGCCCCAGCATTTT. Translation gives CASSLRTGYSNQPQHF.

In this sample, this clone turned up a few times. The rearrangement links TRBV7-2 to TRBJ2-7, with a weak D call TRBD2 (5 bases). Trimming took 1 base from V and 7 from J, leaving 14 bases between them. The CDR3 length is 14 residues. Germline assignment: CDR1 SGHTA and CDR2 FQGNSA. The CDR3, as DNA: TGTGCCAGCAGCTTAGGCCCAACTAGAATTGAGCAGTACTTC. Translation gives CASSLGPTRIEQYF.

This clone appeared once. The chain links TRBV27 to TRBJ1-1; 9 bases match TRBD1. The CDR3 runs 13 residues. Germline values: CDR1 MNHEY, CDR2 SMNVEV (reference sequence). Losses at the gene ends were 3 bases for V and 11 bases for J; bases not matched to a gene: 7. The CDR3 region is CASSFGGDRDAFF. Here the CDR3 DNA reads TGTGCCAGCAGTTTTGGGGGGGACAGGGATGCTTTCTTT.

The chain carries TRBV12-5 and TRBJ1-1; weak D call: TRBD1 (6 bases). The germline V gene has CDR1 LGHNT and CDR2 FRNRAP. Between the trimmed V and J ends, which lost 1 base and 4 bases, there was a span of 13 bases. This CDR3 comprises 15 residues. Written as DNA, the CDR3 is TGTGCTAGTGGTTTGGCCGCAGGGGTCCCCACTGAAGCTTTCTTT. It is translated as CASGLAAGVPTEAFF.

V is TRBV5-6 and J is TRBJ2-5; 13 bases match TRBD2. This CDR3 has 16 amino acids. The germline V gene has CDR1 SGHDT and CDR2 YYEEEE. Germline trimming cut 4 bases from V and 4 bases from J; bases unmatched to any gene: 7. The CDR3, as DNA: TGTGCCAGCAGCCGACTAGCGGGGGGAGAACGAGAGACCCAGTACTTC. Protein product: CASSRLAGGERETQYF.

The chain is built from TRBV7-2 and TRBJ2-3; D remains ambiguous. Germline V gene lookup returns CDR1 SGHTA and CDR2 FQGNSA. The CDR3 is 16 residues long. V was pared by 6 bases and J by 4 bases, with 20 bases between. The CDR3 is CASSKSFVVVADTQYF. DNA for the CDR3: TGTGCCAGCAGTAAATCGTTCGTTGTCGTAGCAGATACGCAGTATTTT.

The chain carries TRBV28 and TRBJ2-4; TRBD1 matches at 7 bases. The V segment lost 8 bases and the J segment 7 bases; nucleotides outside the gene matches: 14. The CDR3 length is 15 residues. The V gene's germline CDR1 is MDHEN and CDR2 SYDVKM. This CDR3 reads CASHSSGQDGNIQYF. DNA of the CDR3: TGTGCCAGCCATAGTTCCGGACAGGATGGGAACATTCAGTACTTC.

V is TRBV5-1 and J is TRBJ2-3, with a weak D call TRBD1 (7 bases). This CDR3 contains 16 residues. V lost 1 base to trimming and J lost 1 base, with 13 bases between them. The V gene's germline CDR1 is SGHRS and CDR2 YFSETQ. Here the CDR3 reads CASSLFQGGGTDTQYF. The CDR3 nucleotides are TGCGCCAGCAGCTTGTTTCAGGGGGGCGGCACAGATACGCAGTATTTT.

This chain uses TRBV28 with TRBJ1-4; TRBD1 is a possible D gene (5 bases). There are 18 residues in the CDR3. Germline V gene lookup returns CDR1 MDHEN and CDR2 SYDVKM. Trimming shortened V by 5 bases and J by 2 bases, and 21 bases separated the two germline ends. CDR3 sequence: CASSPLLGRENTNEKLFF. DNA for the CDR3: TGTGCCAGCAGTCCTCTATTGGGCAGGGAAAATACTAATGAAAAACTGTTTTTT.

The CDR3 coding sequence is TGCAGCGTGCGGACAGGGTTGAACTCCTACGAGCAGTACTTC. Protein product: CSVRTGLNSYEQYF. The chain carries TRBV29-1 and TRBJ2-7; 8 positions agree with TRBD1. The germline CDR1 and CDR2 sequences are SQVTM and ANQGSEA. The CDR3 extends over 14 amino acids. V was clipped by 6 bases and J by 0 bases; unmatched bases: 7.

This sequence joins TRBV19 and TRBJ1-2; tentative D call: TRBD1 (5 bases). Trimming took 8 bases from V and 1 from J, leaving 8 bases between them. The CDR3 loop spans 12 amino acids. Germline-derived CDR1 and CDR2 are LNHDA and SQIVND (reference sequence). The CDR3 sequence: CASSTVNYGYTF. The CDR3 DNA is TGTGCCAGTTCGACAGTTAACTATGGCTACACCTTC.

The chain couples TRBV2 to TRBJ2-7; tentatively, D is TRBD1 (6 bases). V dropped 1 base and J dropped 4 bases, with 11 bases sitting between them. CDR3 length: 14 amino acids. From germline, CDR1 is SNHLY and CDR2 FYNNEI. CDR3 nucleotide sequence: TGTGCCAGCAGTGAAGACAGGGTAGTTTACGAGCAGTACTTC. Amino acid sequence: CASSEDRVVYEQYF.

The V and J genes are TRBV25-1 and TRBJ2-5; TRBD2 might be the D (6 bases). Trimming took off 1 base at V and 3 bases at J, with 21 bases between the two ends. The CDR3 is 18 residues long. Germline V gives CDR1 MGHDK, CDR2 SYGVNS. Written as DNA, the CDR3 is TGTGCCAGCAGTGAATCCGCGACTAGTGTTAGCGGCAAAGAGACCCAGTACTTC. Translating gives CASSESATSVSGKETQYF.

V is TRBV19 and J is TRBJ2-6; 12 nucleotides match TRBD1. With 11 bases clipped from V and 1 base from J, the junction kept 6 bases outside the gene matches. The V gene's germline CDR1 is LNHDA and CDR2 SQIVND (reference sequence). This CDR3 comprises 16 residues. CDR3 DNA: TGTGCCGCGGGACAGGGGGCGGGTTCTGGGGCCAACGTCCTGACTTTC. Protein sequence: CAAGQGAGSGANVLTF.